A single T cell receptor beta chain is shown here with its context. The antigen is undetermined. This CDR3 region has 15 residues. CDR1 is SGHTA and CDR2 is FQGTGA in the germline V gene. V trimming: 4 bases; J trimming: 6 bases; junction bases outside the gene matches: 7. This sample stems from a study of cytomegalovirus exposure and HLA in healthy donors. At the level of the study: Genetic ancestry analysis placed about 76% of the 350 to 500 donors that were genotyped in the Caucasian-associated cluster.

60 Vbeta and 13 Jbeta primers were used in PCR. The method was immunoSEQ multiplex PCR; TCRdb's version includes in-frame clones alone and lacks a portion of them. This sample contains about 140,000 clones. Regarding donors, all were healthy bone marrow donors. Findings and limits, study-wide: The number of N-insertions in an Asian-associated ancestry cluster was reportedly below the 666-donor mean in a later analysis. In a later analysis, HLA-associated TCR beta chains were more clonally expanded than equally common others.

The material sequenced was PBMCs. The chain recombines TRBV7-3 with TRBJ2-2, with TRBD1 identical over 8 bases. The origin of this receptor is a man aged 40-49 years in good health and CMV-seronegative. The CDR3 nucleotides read TGTGCCAGCAGCTCCGGACAGGGAAGGGCCGGGGAGCTGTTTTTT. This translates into CASSSGQGRAGELFF.